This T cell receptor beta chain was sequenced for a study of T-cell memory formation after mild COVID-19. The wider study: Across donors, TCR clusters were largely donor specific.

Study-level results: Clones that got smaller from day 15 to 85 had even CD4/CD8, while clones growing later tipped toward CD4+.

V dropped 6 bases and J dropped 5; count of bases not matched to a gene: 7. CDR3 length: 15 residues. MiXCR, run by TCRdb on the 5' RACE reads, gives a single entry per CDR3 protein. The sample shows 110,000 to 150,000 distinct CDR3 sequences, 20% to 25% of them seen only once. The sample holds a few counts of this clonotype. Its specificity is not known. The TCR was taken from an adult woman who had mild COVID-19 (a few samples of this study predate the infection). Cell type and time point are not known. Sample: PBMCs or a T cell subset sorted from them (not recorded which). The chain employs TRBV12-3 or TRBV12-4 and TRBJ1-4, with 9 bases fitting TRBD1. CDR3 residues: CASSFTGGINEKLFF. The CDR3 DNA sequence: TGTGCCAGCAGCTTCACAGGGGGCATCAATGAAAAACTGTTTTTT.